The entry that follows covers one T cell receptor (beta chain) sequence. Data came from immunoSEQ multiplex PCR; TCRdb stores just in-frame clones and leaves some out. Among 140,000 to 150,000 clones listed, approximately 92% were seen once. These data belong to a study of control samples from healthy donors and cancer patients. This CDR3 region has 14 residues. CDR1 is SNHLY, CDR2 FYNNEI, per germline. J was trimmed by 2 bases and V by 6 bases; bases with no gene match: 4. Source material: blood. The receptor was isolated from a man aged 30-40 years in good health. V gene TRBV2 combines with J gene TRBJ1-2, with 9 bases that match TRBD1. For the CDR3, the DNA is TGTGCCAGCAGAGCCGGGACAGGGAACTATGGCTACACCTTC. The encoded protein is CASRAGTGNYGYTF.